This TCR beta chain derives from a study of radiation and T cells in renal cell carcinoma. Clones were sequenced by immunoSEQ multiplex PCR, and TCRdb holds only the in-frame ones, with some missing. The repertoire consists of over 25,000 clones, with roughly 80% occurring once and the leading ten covering around a third. Time point defined: blood 4 weeks post-SBRT, at nephrectomy. Sample treatment: 15 Gy SBRT to primary tumor, nephrectomy 4 weeks later. J gave up 2 bases and V 4 bases, and 5 bases lay outside the gene matches. CDR1 and CDR2 from the germline V gene are ENHRY and SYGVKD. CDR3 length: 14 residues. This clone was detected only once.

The chain carries TRBV10-3 and TRBJ2-7; 7 positions match TRBD1. The input for sequencing was blood, taken from a patient whose treatment included radiotherapy and nephrectomy. The origin of this receptor is a man in his 60s with renal cell carcinoma. CDR3 DNA: TGTGCCATCAGTGGGACAGGTGACGCCTACGAGCAGTACTTC. As protein: CAISGTGDAYEQYF.